The 2 T cell receptor beta chains listed next were all sequenced from one sample in a study of blood T cell repertoires in COVID-19. Assay: immunoSEQ multiplex PCR; the TCRdb copy retains only in-frame clones and omits some. The repertoire holds 310,000 or so clones, with roughly 90% as singletons. Sequencing was done on a sample of PBMCs or T cells enriched from blood (not recorded which). Source of these receptors: a woman under 30 with acute COVID-19.

The CDR3 sequence is CASSAGTSGRAYEQFF. The CDR3 bases are TGTGCCAGCAGCGCCGGGACTAGCGGGAGGGCCTATGAGCAGTTCTTC. The V gene is TRBV7-6, the J gene TRBJ2-1; 16 nucleotides agree with TRBD2. Trimming cost V 5 bases and J 8 bases; bases outside gene matches: 6. CDR3 length: 16 amino acids. Germline V gene sequence: CDR1 SGHVS, CDR2 FNYEAQ.

This clone was picked up one time. The chain's CDR3 is CASSIVGTLDQPQHF. Written as DNA, the CDR3 is TGTGCCAGTAGTATAGTGGGGACTTTAGATCAGCCCCAGCATTTT. V usage is TRBV19 and J usage is TRBJ1-5; possibly TRBD1 for D (5 bases). CDR1 is LNHDA, CDR2 SQIVND, per germline (reference sequence). Trimming removed 1 base from V and 5 bases from J, with 12 bases in between. There are 15 residues in the CDR3.